One sample yielded the 9 T cell receptor beta chains listed below, sequenced in a study of identical twins' blood T cells. One entry per CDR3 protein, called by TCRdb with MiXCR from the 5' RACE reads. In the table there are roughly 380,000 distinct CDR3 sequences, roughly 28% of which are singletons. The specimen was PBMCs. Receptors were obtained from a woman aged 18-50 years in good health.

This clonotype was seen many times. This chain joins TRBV4-1 and TRBJ1-5; the D is unclear. Trimming cost V 2 bases and J 3 bases, with 11 bases left between them. This CDR3 has 15 amino acids. Germline-derived CDR1 and CDR2 are MGHRA and YSYEKL. This CDR3 is CASSQTQGTNQPQHF. The CDR3 DNA follows: TGCGCCAGCAGCCAAACACAAGGAACCAATCAGCCCCAGCATTTT.

V and J are TRBV27 and TRBJ1-2; D gene uncertain. Trimming took 7 bases from V and 3 from J, leaving 12 bases between them. The CDR3 covers 13 residues. Germline CDR1 reads MNHEY; CDR2 reads SMNVEV (reference sequence). CDR3: CASKAMADYGYTF. For the CDR3, the DNA is TGTGCCAGCAAAGCTATGGCAGACTATGGCTACACCTTC.

As to this clonotype: The conserved final phenylalanine or tryptophan is absent from the CDR3, which likely points to a read error. The chain employs TRBV6-1 and TRBJ1-2, with D possibly matching TRBD1 (6 bases). This CDR3 contains 14 residues. Trimming took off 11 bases at V and 2 bases at J, with 18 bases between the two ends. CDR1 is MNHNS, CDR2 SASEGT, per germline. CDR3 loop: CAGSPTGENYGYTS. The DNA for the CDR3 is TGTGCCGGCTCCCCGACAGGAGAAAACTATGGCTACACCTCC.

The V and J genes are TRBV20-1 and TRBJ1-1, with D uncertain. Germline V gene data show CDR1 as DFQATT and CDR2 as SNEGSKA (reference sequence). V lost 0 bases and J 2 bases, leaving 19 bases between the germline ends. CDR3 length equals 17 residues. Here the CDR3 reads CSARDEIGSGHNTEAFF. DNA of the CDR3: TGCAGTGCTAGAGACGAAATTGGAAGCGGCCATAACACTGAAGCTTTCTTT.

The chain links TRBV20-1 to TRBJ1-2; 7 nucleotides align to TRBD1. The CDR3 is made up of 12 amino acids. V lost 4 bases to trimming and J lost 8 bases; unmatched junction nucleotides: 7. CDR1 and CDR2 (germline): DFQATT, SNEGSKA (reference sequence). The CDR3 DNA sequence: TGCAGTGCTACAACAGGGGAGTTAGGCTACACCTTC. Translation gives CSATTGELGYTF.

In its sample, this clonotype was seen a few times. The chain carries TRBV11-2 and TRBJ2-1, with TRBD2 matching over 9 bases. From germline, CDR1 is SGHAT and CDR2 FQNNGV. The CDR3 covers 16 residues. V shed 2 bases, J shed 7 bases, and the junction held 9 bases outside the gene matches. CDR3 DNA sequence: TGTGCCAGCAGCTTATCGGGACTAGCCTTTTGGAATGAGCAGTTCTTC. This encodes CASSLSGLAFWNEQFF.

The rearrangement links TRBV2 to TRBJ1-1; weak D call: TRBD1 (6 bases). CDR3 length: 14 residues. Deletions cut 3 bases from V and 5 bases from J, with 13 bases between. Germline V gene sequence: CDR1 SNHLY, CDR2 FYNNEI. The CDR3 nucleotides are TGTGCCAGCAGTGAGAGGAGAGGGGGAACTGAAGCTTTCTTT. Translating it yields CASSERRGGTEAFF.

Points on this clonotype: This may be a read error: a much more frequent sequence differs by one nucleotide. This chain links TRBV10-3 with TRBJ2-7; maybe TRBD2 (5 bases). The CDR3 is 12 amino acids. Per germline, CDR1 ENHRY and CDR2 SYGVKD. CDR3 sequence reads: CAFSGSSYEQYF. In DNA, the CDR3 is TGTGCCTTCAGTGGGAGCTCCTACGAGCAGTACTTC.

This chain joins TRBV29-1 and TRBJ2-7; 7 nucleotides align to TRBD1. With 4 bases clipped from V and 3 bases from J, the junction kept 3 bases outside the gene matches. This CDR3 has 12 residues. Per the germline V gene, CDR1 is SQVTM and CDR2 is ANQGSEA. The CDR3 sequence: CSVGRTGYEQYF. CDR3 bases: TGCAGCGTTGGGAGGACAGGCTACGAGCAGTACTTC.